A single T cell receptor beta chain is shown here with its context. Its cognate antigen is unknown. The entry originates in a study of cytomegalovirus exposure and HLA in healthy donors. Findings of the study overall: Most TCR sequences proved rare, with some public TCRs found in many donors. A missense variant in DCLRE1C was later tied to TCR beta V- and J-gene trimming. A later analysis revealed that TCR association rates differed between HLA loci, peaking at DRB1 and bottoming out at HLA-C.

Those who donated were healthy bone marrow donors. Primers included in the PCR were 60 Vbeta and 13 Jbeta primers. Generated by immunoSEQ multiplex PCR, the TCRdb table keeps only in-frame clones and is missing some. The repertoire table contains roughly 80,000 clones. V lost 8 bases to trimming and J lost 5 bases; unmatched junction nucleotides: 6. Germline CDR1 is MDHEN and CDR2 is SYDVKM. The CDR3 runs to 12 residues. The chain couples TRBV28 to TRBJ2-7, with TRBD2 matching 7 bases. This TCR was sampled from a man in his fifties or sixties in good health and CMV-seropositive. Material: PBMCs. In nucleotides, the CDR3 is TGTGCCAGCGGGGGAGGGGTCCACGAGCAGTACTTC. Protein: CASGGGVHEQYF.